The 14 T cell receptor beta chains below come from one sample, sequenced in a study of T cell responses to AZD1222 COVID-19 vaccine. Clones were read by immunoSEQ multiplex PCR, and TCRdb kept only the in-frame ones, dropping some. The sample includes fewer than 120,000 clones, around 90% of them seen just once. The source material was peripheral blood, sampled 28 days after the second AZD1222 dose. The receptors were sampled from an adult who received the AZD1222 COVID-19 vaccine.

The chain recombines TRBV19 with TRBJ2-1; 11 bases are shared with TRBD2. Looked up from germline, CDR1 is LNHDA and CDR2 is SQIVND (reference sequence). The J segment lost 5 bases and the V segment lost 4 bases, leaving 7 bases of the junction unmatched. The CDR3 is made up of 16 amino acids. Here the CDR3 reads CASSTPSGGIHNEQFF. CDR3 nucleotide sequence: TGTGCCAGTAGTACCCCTAGCGGGGGGATCCACAATGAGCAGTTCTTC.

This chain connects TRBV6-5 to TRBJ1-2, with 9 bases identical to TRBD1. This CDR3 is 14 amino acids long. The V gene's germline CDR1 is MNHEY and CDR2 SVGAGI. V shed 5 bases, J shed 10 bases, and the junction held 11 bases outside the gene matches. The CDR3: CASSTGDRVPHYTF. As DNA, the CDR3 is TGTGCCAGCAGTACCGGGGACAGGGTTCCCCACTACACCTTC.

The rearrangement uses TRBV29-1 and TRBJ1-6; D call uncertain. Germline-derived CDR1 and CDR2 are SQVTM and ANQGSEA. The CDR3 sequence is 13 residues long. V was shortened by 1 base and J by 9 bases, with 10 bases between the two germline ends. The CDR3 DNA reads as TGCAGCGTTGAAGTAACGCCGAGTTCACCCCTCCACTTT. Protein product: CSVEVTPSSPLHF.

V gene TRBV5-1 combines with J gene TRBJ1-4; no clear D. CDR3 size: 16 residues. V lost 0 bases to trimming and J lost 4 bases, with 13 bases between them. Germline V gene lookup returns CDR1 SGHRS and CDR2 YFSETQ. CDR3 nucleotide sequence: TGCGCCAGCAGCTTGGGCAGCTTTCAGATTAATGAAAAACTGTTTTTT. Its translation: CASSLGSFQINEKLFF.

The chain has TRBV5-1 and TRBJ2-1, with 9 bases lining up with TRBD1. V gave up 4 bases and J gave up 5 bases; unmatched junction bases: 4. The germline V gene encodes CDR1 SGHRS and CDR2 YFSETQ. This CDR3 comprises 14 residues. The CDR3 sequence is CASSADRGDNEQFF. The CDR3 DNA follows: TGCGCCAGCAGCGCGGACAGGGGTGACAATGAGCAGTTCTTC. Drawing the rest from reference TRBV5-1 and TRBJ2-1, the complete variable domain is KAGVTQTPRYLIKTRGQQVTLSCSPISGHRSVSWYQQTPGQGLQFLFEYFSETQRNKGNFPGRFSGRQFSNSRSEMNVSTLELGDSALYLCASSADRGDNEQFFGPGTRLTVL.

This sequence joins TRBV5-1 and TRBJ1-2, with no clear D. The CDR3 is made up of 16 amino acids. The V gene lost 0 bases and the J gene lost 5 bases, with 17 bases spanning the gap. The germline gives CDR1 SGHRS, CDR2 YFSETQ. CDR3 protein: CASSLGPLETSYGYTF. Here the CDR3 DNA reads TGCGCCAGCAGCTTGGGCCCCCTCGAAACTTCTTATGGCTACACCTTC.

This clone was detected only once. The chain joins TRBV6-5 to TRBJ2-7, with unresolved D. CDR3 length equals 15 residues. Germline-derived CDR1 and CDR2 are MNHEY and SVGAGI. V lost 0 bases, J lost 2 bases, and 11 bases lay in between. CDR3: CASSYSTASPYEQYF. In nucleotides, the CDR3 is TGTGCCAGCAGTTACTCGACGGCCTCTCCCTACGAGCAGTACTTC.

This clone was picked up a small number of times. CDR3 protein: CAWSGGTGDEKLFF. In nucleotides, the CDR3 is TGTGCCTGGAGTGGCGGGACAGGGGATGAAAAACTGTTTTTT. This chain connects TRBV30 to TRBJ1-4; TRBD1 matches at 10 bases. The CDR3 contains 14 residues. Germline V lookup: CDR1 GTSNPN, CDR2 SVGIG (reference sequence). Losses at the gene ends were 1 base for V and 6 bases for J; bases not matched to a gene: 2.

The rearrangement links TRBV10-3 to TRBJ2-1, with D possibly TRBD1 on 6 matching bases. The CDR3 sequence is 14 residues long. CDR1 is ENHRY and CDR2 is SYGVKD in the germline V gene. V was clipped by 4 bases and J by 5 bases, with 12 bases between them. CDR3 amino acids: CAISVRDTDNEQFF. The CDR3, as DNA: TGTGCCATCAGTGTGAGGGACACAGACAATGAGCAGTTCTTC.

The chain carries TRBV12-3 or TRBV12-4 and TRBJ1-2, with 8 bases aligning to TRBD1. The CDR3 covers 13 residues. V lost 6 bases, J lost 6 bases, and 6 bases stayed unmatched. The DNA for the CDR3 is TGTGCCAGCAGCGTGACAGGGGAGGATGGCTACACCTTC. Residues: CASSVTGEDGYTF.

The chain has TRBV18 and TRBJ2-5, with 9 bases identical to TRBD2. The CDR3 length is 16 residues. The trim removed 0 bases at V and 1 base at J, leaving 3 bases unmatched. The germline CDR1 and CDR2 sequences are KGHSH and LQKENI. The CDR3 nucleotides are TGTGCCAGCTCACCACCGGCGGGAGGGCCCCAAGAGACCCAGTACTTC. Translated: CASSPPAGGPQETQYF.

This clone was observed once. The rearrangement uses TRBV5-1 and TRBJ1-5; D gene ambiguous. Trimming took off 0 bases at V and 6 bases at J, with 16 bases between the two ends. CDR1 and CDR2 from the germline V gene are SGHRS and YFSETQ. The CDR3 is made up of 16 amino acids. CDR3 bases: TGCGCCAGCAGCTTGGATTCGCCGGGAGTTGGTCAGCCCCAGCATTTT. This sequence encodes CASSLDSPGVGQPQHF.

The chain has TRBV21-1 and TRBJ2-7. TRBV21-1 is a known pseudogene. This CDR3 is built from 15 residues. CDR3 loop: CASSPRDGRSYEQYF. The CDR3 nucleotides read TGTGCCAGCAGCCCCCGGGACGGCCGCTCCTACGAGCAGTACTTC.

The chain has TRBV28 and TRBJ2-3; D assignment may be TRBD1 or TRBD2 (7 bases each). Germline CDR1 and CDR2: MDHEN and SYDVKM. The CDR3 sequence is 16 residues long. Trimming left V 6 bases short and J 4 bases short, with 20 bases between. Here the CDR3 reads CASSPAGAGGADTQYF. The CDR3 nucleotides are TGTGCCAGCAGCCCCGCCGGAGCAGGGGGGGCAGATACGCAGTATTTT.